This T cell receptor beta chain was found in a study of OX40 agonist ivuxolimab in advanced cancers. In its sample, this clone is medium-sized. Its antigen is still unknown. Study observations and caveats: Mean expanded clone counts were higher in CD8+ than CD4+ T cells.

Using immunoSEQ multiplex PCR, the repertoire was profiled, and TCRdb retains in-frame clones only, with some absent. The profile shows about 22,000 clones, approximately 87% of them singletons. V was cut by 0 bases and J by 8 bases, with 12 bases left in between. Germline CDR1 is SGDLS and CDR2 is YYNGEE. This CDR3 has 14 residues. This chain uses TRBV9 with TRBJ2-1, with D perhaps TRBD2 (5 bases). Sequenced material: CD4+ or CD8+ T cells sorted from blood, taken in a trial of the OX40 agonist ivuxolimab. The receptor was isolated from an adult with an advanced solid tumor such as melanoma, head and neck, liver or kidney cancer. DNA for the CDR3: TGTGCCAGCAGCGTAGATAGGTTGGAGGATGAGCAGTTCTTC. Its protein product is CASSVDRLEDEQFF.